The 15 T cell receptor beta chains below all came from one sample that was sequenced in a study of shared clonotypes between healthy human individuals. Data came from immunoSEQ multiplex PCR; TCRdb stores just in-frame clones and leaves some out. Among some 790,000 clones listed, just under 75% were seen once. Sequenced: memory CD4+ T cells sorted from blood. Specified subset: CD45RA-negative fraction. Every receptor here comes from a woman aged 30 to 39 in good health.

This clone has just one count. This chain uses TRBV6-5 with TRBJ2-7; no clear D. The V gene's germline CDR1 is MNHEY and CDR2 SVGAGI. Trimming stripped 8 bases from V and 6 bases from J, with 14 bases between. The CDR3 spans 12 residues. CDR3 sequence reads: CASGVVFGEQYF. The CDR3 nucleotides are TGTGCCAGCGGGGTAGTATTCGGCGAGCAGTACTTC.

This clone was seen a handful of times. The rearrangement uses TRBV7-2 and TRBJ2-7; D is ambiguous. V lost 5 bases and J 3 bases, leaving 8 bases between the germline ends. The CDR3 extends over 12 amino acids. CDR1 is SGHTA and CDR2 is FQGNSA in the germline V gene. The CDR3 loop reads CASSPPFYEQYF. In DNA form, the CDR3 reads TGTGCCAGCAGCCCGCCTTTCTACGAGCAGTACTTC.

This clone was observed a few times. The rearrangement uses TRBV7-9 and TRBJ2-1; 15 nucleotides line up with TRBD2. The CDR3 has 19 amino acids. Germline values: CDR1 SEHNR, CDR2 FQNEAQ (reference sequence). V lost 4 bases and J lost 9; bases outside the gene matches: 16. The CDR3 DNA reads as TGTGCCAGCAGCTCTAGACAGGGCGGACTAGCGGGAGGGGCGCGTGAGCAGTTCTTC. Encoded protein: CASSSRQGGLAGGAREQFF. Filled out from reference TRBV7-9 and TRBJ2-1, the complete variable domain reads DTGVSQNPRHKITKRGQNVTFRCDPISEHNRLYWYRQTLGQGPEFLTYFQNEAQLEKSRLLSDRFSAERPKGSFSTLEIQRTEQGDSAMYLCASSSRQGGLAGGAREQFFGPGTRLTVL.

The chain is built from TRBV11-1 and TRBJ1-2; the match to TRBD1 covers 7 bases. This CDR3 region has 14 residues. The trim removed 5 bases at V and 5 bases at J, leaving 8 bases unmatched. Germline CDR1 is SGHAT and CDR2 is FQDESV (reference sequence). CDR3 in amino acids: CASSQTGFGYGYTF. The CDR3 DNA follows: TGTGCCAGCAGCCAGACAGGGTTTGGTTATGGCTACACCTTC.

J is TRBJ1-2 and V is TRBV18; D is uncertain. Germline CDR1 and CDR2: KGHSH and LQKENI. Trimming stripped 0 bases from V and 7 bases from J, with 12 bases between. The CDR3 contains 14 residues. CDR3 amino acids: CASSPPSHSSGYTF. DNA for the CDR3: TGTGCCAGCTCACCACCGAGTCATTCTTCTGGCTACACCTTC.

A word on this clone: This CDR3 is also generated by other DNA sequences in the sample. The chain recombines TRBV18 with TRBJ2-5, with 9 bases fitting TRBD1. Germline CDR1 and CDR2: KGHSH and LQKENI. The junction had 3 bases not matched to a gene; V was cut back by 6 bases and J by 4 bases. This CDR3 is built from 13 residues. This chain's CDR3 is CASSPGQGETQYF. Here the CDR3 DNA reads TGTGCCAGCTCGCCGGGACAGGGAGAGACCCAGTACTTC.

The J gene is TRBJ1-4, the V gene TRBV27, with D hard to call. Trimming took 2 bases from V and 4 from J, leaving 11 bases between them. Germline-derived CDR1 and CDR2 are MNHEY and SMNVEV (reference sequence). The length of the CDR3 is 15 residues. CDR3 in amino acids: CASSLKTDRNEKLFF. The CDR3 DNA sequence: TGTGCCAGCAGTTTAAAGACGGATCGTAATGAAAAACTGTTTTTT.

The chain is built from TRBV7-9 and TRBJ2-1; 9 nucleotides align to TRBD1. J lost 1 base, V lost 5 bases, and 12 bases had no gene match. In germline, CDR1 is SEHNR, CDR2 FQNEAQ (reference sequence). This CDR3 has 18 residues. In DNA form, the CDR3 reads TGTGCCAGCAGCAAAGAACGACAGGGGGTGATTTCCTACAATGAGCAGTTCTTC. Translated, it gives CASSKERQGVISYNEQFF.

This clone was detected once. This likely traces to a read error, being one base from a far larger clone. Other DNA sequences in the same sample also yield this CDR3. This rearrangement joins TRBV7-6 to TRBJ1-5; tentative D call: TRBD1 (6 bases). CDR1 and CDR2 from the germline V gene are SGHVS and FNYEAQ. The ends were cut back, 6 bases at V and 2 bases at J, with 11 bases in the middle. This CDR3 spans 14 amino acids. The CDR3: CASSLQGGNQPQHF. The CDR3 DNA is TGTGCCAGCAGTCTACAGGGTGGCAATCAGCCCCAGCATTTT. Looking up the rest from reference TRBV7-6 and TRBJ1-5 gives the full variable domain: GAGVSQSPRYKVTKRGQDVALRCDPISGHVSLYWYRQALGQGPEFLTYFNYEAQQDKSGLPNDRFSAERPEGSISTLTIQRTEQRDSAMYRCASSLQGGNQPQHFGDGTRLSIL.

The chain has TRBV7-2 and TRBJ1-1; D not certain. CDR1 and CDR2 from the germline V gene are SGHTA and FQGNSA. The CDR3 runs to 13 residues. V dropped 1 base and J dropped 6 bases, with 9 bases sitting between them. The CDR3: CASSLGGYAEAFF. DNA for the CDR3: TGTGCCAGCAGCTTAGGAGGGTATGCTGAAGCTTTCTTT. Full variable domain (remainder filled in from reference TRBV7-2 and TRBJ1-1): GAGVSQSPSNKVTEKGKDVELRCDPISGHTALYWYRQSLGQGLEFLIYFQGNSAPDKSGLPSDRFSAERTGGSVSTLTIQRTQQEDSAVYLCASSLGGYAEAFFGQGTRLTVV.

This chain uses TRBV5-1 with TRBJ2-1, with 9 bases identical to TRBD2. V was pared by 0 bases and J by 9 bases, with 10 bases of the junction left unmatched. The CDR3 runs 16 residues. Germline-derived CDR1 and CDR2 are SGHRS and YFSETQ. CDR3 DNA: TGCGCCAGCAGCTTGGCCGCTAGTAGCGGGAGTGGTGAGCAGTTCTTC. Translated, it gives CASSLAASSGSGEQFF.

Written as DNA, the CDR3 is TGTGCCAGCAGGAAAGACGACAGGCGTTTCGGCTACACCTTC. This codes for CASRKDDRRFGYTF. The chain has TRBV28 and TRBJ1-2; a weak D match, TRBD1 (6 bases). Germline V CDR1 and CDR2: MDHEN, SYDVKM. The CDR3 length is 14 residues. V was clipped by 6 bases and J by 8 bases, with 19 bases between them.

The chain is built from TRBV19 and TRBJ1-4, with TRBD1 matching over 9 bases. The germline V gene encodes CDR1 LNHDA and CDR2 SQIVND (reference sequence). The ends lost 3 bases at V and 2 bases at J; junction bases unmatched: 7. This CDR3 has 17 amino acids. This chain's CDR3 is CASSIPTGGHTNEKLFF. The CDR3 coding sequence is TGTGCCAGTAGTATTCCGACAGGGGGACACACTAATGAAAAACTGTTTTTT.

The chain couples TRBV18 to TRBJ2-7; D perhaps matches TRBD2 (6 bases). From germline, CDR1 is KGHSH and CDR2 LQKENI. The CDR3 is 15 amino acids. Trimming shortened V by 1 base and J by 2 bases, and 12 bases separated the two germline ends. The CDR3 region is CASSPRGDLTYEQYF. Written as DNA, the CDR3 is TGTGCCAGCTCACCACGGGGGGACTTAACCTACGAGCAGTACTTC.

This chain joins TRBV9 and TRBJ2-2; perhaps TRBD2 as D (6 bases). V shed 3 bases and J shed 6 bases, with 9 bases lying between them. This CDR3 contains 13 residues. Germline-derived CDR1 and CDR2 are SGDLS and YYNGEE. For the CDR3, the DNA is TGTGCCAGCAGCGCTAGCGTCCCCGGGGAGCTGTTTTTT. Translating gives CASSASVPGELFF.